The entry below gives a single T cell receptor (beta chain) sequence along with its context. Germline lookup yields CDR1 MDHEN and CDR2 SYDVKM. This CDR3 comprises 14 residues. Trimming shortened V by 6 bases and J by 3 bases, and 12 bases separated the two germline ends. TCRdb's table, derived via immunoSEQ multiplex PCR, lists solely in-frame clones and lacks some. The data show about 88,000 clones, about 91% seen once. The data are from a study of T cell responses to AZD1222 COVID-19 vaccine. This specimen consisted of peripheral blood, obtained on day 0 of AZD1222 vaccination. The chain joins TRBV28 to TRBJ1-5; D gene unclear. The origin of this receptor is an adult in good health. The CDR3 here is CASSVSGSNQPQHF. The CDR3 DNA sequence: TGTGCCAGCAGCGTCTCAGGTTCCAATCAGCCCCAGCATTTT.